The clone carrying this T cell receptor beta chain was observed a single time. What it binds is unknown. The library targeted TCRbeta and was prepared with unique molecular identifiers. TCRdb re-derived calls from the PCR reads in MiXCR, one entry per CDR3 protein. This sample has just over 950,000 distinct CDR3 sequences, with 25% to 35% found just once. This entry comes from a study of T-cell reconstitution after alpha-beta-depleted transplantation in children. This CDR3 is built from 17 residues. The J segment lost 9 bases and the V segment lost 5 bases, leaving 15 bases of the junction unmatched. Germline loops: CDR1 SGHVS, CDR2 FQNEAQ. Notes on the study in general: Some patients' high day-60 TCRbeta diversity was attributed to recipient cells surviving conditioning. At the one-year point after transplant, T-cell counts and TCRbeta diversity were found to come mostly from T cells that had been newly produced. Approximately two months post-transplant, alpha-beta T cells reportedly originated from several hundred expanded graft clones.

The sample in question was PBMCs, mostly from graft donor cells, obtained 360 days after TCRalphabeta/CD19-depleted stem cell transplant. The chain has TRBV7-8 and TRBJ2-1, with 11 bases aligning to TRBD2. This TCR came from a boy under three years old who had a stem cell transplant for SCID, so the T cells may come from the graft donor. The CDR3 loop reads CASSLPQLAGDSGEQFF. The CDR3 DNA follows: TGTGCCAGCAGCCTGCCCCAACTAGCGGGGGATTCTGGTGAGCAGTTCTTC.